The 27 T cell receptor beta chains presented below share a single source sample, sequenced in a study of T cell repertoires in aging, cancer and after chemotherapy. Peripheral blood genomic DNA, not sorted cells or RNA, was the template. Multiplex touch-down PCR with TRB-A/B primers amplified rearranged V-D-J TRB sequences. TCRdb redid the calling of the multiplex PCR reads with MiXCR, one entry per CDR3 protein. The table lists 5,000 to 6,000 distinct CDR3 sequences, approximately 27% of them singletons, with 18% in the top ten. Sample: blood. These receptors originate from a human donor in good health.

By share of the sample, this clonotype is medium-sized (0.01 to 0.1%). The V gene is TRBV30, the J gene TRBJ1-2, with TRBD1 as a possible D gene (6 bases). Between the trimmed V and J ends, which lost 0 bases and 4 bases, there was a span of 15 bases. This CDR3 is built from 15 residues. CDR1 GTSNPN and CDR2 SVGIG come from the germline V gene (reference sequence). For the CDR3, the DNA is TGTGCCTGGAGTGTAGGGGGGAACAGCGCCTATGGCTACACCTTC. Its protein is CAWSVGGNSAYGYTF.

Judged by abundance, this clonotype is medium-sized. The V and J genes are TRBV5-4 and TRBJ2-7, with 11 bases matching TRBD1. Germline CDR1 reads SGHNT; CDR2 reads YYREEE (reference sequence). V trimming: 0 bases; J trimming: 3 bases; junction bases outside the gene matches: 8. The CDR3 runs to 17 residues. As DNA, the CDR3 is TGTGCCAGCAGCTTGGCAGGGACAGGGGGTCGTTACTACGAGCAGTACTTC. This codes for CASSLAGTGGRYYEQYF.

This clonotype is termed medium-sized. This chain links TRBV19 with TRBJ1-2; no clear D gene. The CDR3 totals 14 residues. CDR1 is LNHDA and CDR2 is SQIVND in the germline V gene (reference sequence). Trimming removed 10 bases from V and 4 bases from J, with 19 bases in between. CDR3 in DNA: TGTGCCATCCTCAGCCCGGGAGCGAGCTATGGCTACACCTTC. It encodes CAILSPGASYGYTF.

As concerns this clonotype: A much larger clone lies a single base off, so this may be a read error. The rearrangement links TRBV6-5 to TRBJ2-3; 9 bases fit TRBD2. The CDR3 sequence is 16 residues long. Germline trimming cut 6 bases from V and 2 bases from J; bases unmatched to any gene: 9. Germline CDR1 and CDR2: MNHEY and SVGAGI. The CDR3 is CASRAAGGENTDTQYF. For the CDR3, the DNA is TGTGCCAGCAGGGCGGCGGGAGGGGAAAACACAGATACGCAGTATTTT.

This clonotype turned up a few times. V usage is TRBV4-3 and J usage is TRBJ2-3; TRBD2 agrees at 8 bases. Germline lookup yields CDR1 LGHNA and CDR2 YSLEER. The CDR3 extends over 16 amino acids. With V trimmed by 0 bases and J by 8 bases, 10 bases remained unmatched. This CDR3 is CASSQEDPSGLRTQYF. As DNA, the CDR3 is TGCGCCAGCAGCCAAGAGGATCCTAGCGGGTTGCGTACGCAGTATTTT.

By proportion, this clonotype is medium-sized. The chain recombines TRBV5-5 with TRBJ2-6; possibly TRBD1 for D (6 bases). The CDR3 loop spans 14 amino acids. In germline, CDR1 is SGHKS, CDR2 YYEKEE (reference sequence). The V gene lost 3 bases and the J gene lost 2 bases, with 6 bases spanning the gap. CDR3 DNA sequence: TGTGCCAGCAGCTGGACAGCTGGGGCCAACGTCCTGACTTTC. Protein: CASSWTAGANVLTF.

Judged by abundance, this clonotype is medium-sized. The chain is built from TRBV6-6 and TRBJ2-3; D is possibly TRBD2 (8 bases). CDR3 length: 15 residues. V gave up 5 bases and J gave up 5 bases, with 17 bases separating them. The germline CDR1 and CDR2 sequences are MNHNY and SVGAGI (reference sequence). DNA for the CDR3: TGTGCCAGCAGTCGGGAGGGGGCGATCCTAGATACGCAGTATTTT. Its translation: CASSREGAILDTQYF.

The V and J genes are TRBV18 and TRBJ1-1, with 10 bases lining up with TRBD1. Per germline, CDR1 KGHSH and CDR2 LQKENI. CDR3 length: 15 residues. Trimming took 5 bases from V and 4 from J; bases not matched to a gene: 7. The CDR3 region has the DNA TGTGCCAGCTCAGCACGACAGGGGGCTGCCACTGAAGCTTTCTTT. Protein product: CASSARQGAATEAFF.

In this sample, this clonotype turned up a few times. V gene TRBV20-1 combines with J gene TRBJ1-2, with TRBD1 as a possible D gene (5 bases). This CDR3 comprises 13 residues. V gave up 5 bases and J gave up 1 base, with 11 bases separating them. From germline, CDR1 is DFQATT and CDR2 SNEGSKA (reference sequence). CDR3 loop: CSAPGDGNYGYTF. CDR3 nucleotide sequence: TGCAGTGCTCCTGGGGACGGTAACTATGGCTACACCTTC.

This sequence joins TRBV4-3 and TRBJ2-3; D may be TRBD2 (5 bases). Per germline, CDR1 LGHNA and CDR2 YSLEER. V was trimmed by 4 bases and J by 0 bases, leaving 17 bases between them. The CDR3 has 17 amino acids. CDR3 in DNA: TGCGCCAGCAGCCCTTATAAGGCTAGCTCTAGCACAGATACGCAGTATTTT. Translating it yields CASSPYKASSSTDTQYF.

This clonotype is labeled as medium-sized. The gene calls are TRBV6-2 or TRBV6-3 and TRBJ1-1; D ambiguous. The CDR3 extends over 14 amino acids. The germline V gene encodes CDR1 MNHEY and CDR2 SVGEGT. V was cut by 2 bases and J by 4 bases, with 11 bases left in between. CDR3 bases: TGTGCCAGCAGTTACGAGGGTGTGACCACTGAAGCTTTCTTT. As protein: CASSYEGVTTEAFF.

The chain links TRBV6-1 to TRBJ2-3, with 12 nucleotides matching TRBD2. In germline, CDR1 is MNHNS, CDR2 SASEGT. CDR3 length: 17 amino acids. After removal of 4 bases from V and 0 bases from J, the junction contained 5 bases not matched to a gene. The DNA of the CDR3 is TGTGCCAGCAGTGGACTAGCGGGAGCTCGGAGCACAGATACGCAGTATTTT. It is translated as CASSGLAGARSTDTQYF.

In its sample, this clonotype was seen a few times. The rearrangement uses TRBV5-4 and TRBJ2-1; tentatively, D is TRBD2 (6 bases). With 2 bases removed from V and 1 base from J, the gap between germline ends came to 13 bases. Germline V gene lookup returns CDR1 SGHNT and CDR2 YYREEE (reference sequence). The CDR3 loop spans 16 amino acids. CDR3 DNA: TGTGCCAGCAGCTTTTATGTAGCGGCTTCCTACAATGAGCAGTTCTTC. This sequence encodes CASSFYVAASYNEQFF.

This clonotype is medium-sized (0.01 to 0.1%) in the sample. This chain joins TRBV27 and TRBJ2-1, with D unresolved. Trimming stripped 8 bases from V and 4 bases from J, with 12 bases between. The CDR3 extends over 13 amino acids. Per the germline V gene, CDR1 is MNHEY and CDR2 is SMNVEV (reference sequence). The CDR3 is CASYSLLYNEQFF. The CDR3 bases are TGTGCCAGCTACTCACTCTTGTACAATGAGCAGTTCTTC.

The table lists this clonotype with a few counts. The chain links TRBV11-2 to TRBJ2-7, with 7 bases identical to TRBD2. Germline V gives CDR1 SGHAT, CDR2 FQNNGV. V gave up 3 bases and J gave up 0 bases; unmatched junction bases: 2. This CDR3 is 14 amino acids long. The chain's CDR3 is CASSLGGSSYEQYF. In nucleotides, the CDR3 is TGTGCCAGCAGCTTGGGCGGGAGCTCCTACGAGCAGTACTTC.

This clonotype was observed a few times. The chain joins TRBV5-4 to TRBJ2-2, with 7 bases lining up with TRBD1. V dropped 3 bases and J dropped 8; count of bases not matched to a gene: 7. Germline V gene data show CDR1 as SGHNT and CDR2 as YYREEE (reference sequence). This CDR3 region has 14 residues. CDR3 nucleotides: TGTGCCAGCAGCTGGGGGACAGTCGGTGGGGAGCTGTTTTTT. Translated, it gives CASSWGTVGGELFF.

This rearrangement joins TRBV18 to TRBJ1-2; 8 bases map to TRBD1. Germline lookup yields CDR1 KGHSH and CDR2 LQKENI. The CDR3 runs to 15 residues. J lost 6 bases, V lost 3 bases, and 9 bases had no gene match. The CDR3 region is CASSPLGQGTNGYTF. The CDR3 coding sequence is TGTGCCAGCTCACCCCTAGGACAGGGAACAAATGGCTACACCTTC.

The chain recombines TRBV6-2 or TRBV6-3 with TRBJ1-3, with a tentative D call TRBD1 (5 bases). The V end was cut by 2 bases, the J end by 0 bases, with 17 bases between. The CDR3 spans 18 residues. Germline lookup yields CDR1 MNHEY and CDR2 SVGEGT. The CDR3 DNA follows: TGTGCCAGCAGTTACGATTTCGGGGACGGACGCTCTGGAAACACCATATATTTT. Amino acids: CASSYDFGDGRSGNTIYF.

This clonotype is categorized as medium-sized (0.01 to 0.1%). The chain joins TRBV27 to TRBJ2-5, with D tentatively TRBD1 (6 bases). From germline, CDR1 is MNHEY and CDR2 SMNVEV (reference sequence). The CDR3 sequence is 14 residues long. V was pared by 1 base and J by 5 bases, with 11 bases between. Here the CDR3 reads CASSLWAGEETQYF. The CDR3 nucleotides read TGTGCCAGCAGTTTATGGGCAGGGGAGGAGACCCAGTACTTC.

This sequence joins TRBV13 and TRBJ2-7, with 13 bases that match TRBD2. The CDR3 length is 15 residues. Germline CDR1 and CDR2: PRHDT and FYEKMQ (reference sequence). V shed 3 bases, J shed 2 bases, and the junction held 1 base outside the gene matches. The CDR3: CASSFTSGGAYEQYF. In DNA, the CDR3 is TGTGCCAGCAGCTTTACTAGCGGGGGGGCCTACGAGCAGTACTTC.

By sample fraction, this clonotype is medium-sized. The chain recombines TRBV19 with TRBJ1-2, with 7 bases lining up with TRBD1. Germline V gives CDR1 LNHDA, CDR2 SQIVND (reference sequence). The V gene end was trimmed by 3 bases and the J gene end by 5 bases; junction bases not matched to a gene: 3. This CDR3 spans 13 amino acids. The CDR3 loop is CASSIVGQYGYTF. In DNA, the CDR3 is TGTGCCAGTAGTATTGTGGGACAGTATGGCTACACCTTC.

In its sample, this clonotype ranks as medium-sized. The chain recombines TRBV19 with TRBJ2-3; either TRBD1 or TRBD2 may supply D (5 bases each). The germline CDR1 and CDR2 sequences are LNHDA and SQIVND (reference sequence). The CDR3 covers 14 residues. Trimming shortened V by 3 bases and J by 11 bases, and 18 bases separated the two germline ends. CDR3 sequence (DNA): TGTGCCAGTAGTATGGGGGTTCTCGGAGCGATGCAGTATTTT. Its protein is CASSMGVLGAMQYF.

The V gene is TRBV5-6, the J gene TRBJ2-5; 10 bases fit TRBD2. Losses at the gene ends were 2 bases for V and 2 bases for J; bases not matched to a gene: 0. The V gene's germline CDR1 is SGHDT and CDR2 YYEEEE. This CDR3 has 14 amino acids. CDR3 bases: TGTGCCAGCAGCTTAGCGGGGGGGCAAGAGACCCAGTACTTC. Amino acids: CASSLAGGQETQYF.

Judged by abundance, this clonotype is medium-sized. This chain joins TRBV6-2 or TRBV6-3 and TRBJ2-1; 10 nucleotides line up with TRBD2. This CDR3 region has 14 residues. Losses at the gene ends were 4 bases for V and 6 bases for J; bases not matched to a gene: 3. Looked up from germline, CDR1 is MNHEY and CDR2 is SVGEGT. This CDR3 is CASSLTSGPNEQFF. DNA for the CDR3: TGTGCCAGCAGTTTGACTAGCGGGCCCAATGAGCAGTTCTTC.

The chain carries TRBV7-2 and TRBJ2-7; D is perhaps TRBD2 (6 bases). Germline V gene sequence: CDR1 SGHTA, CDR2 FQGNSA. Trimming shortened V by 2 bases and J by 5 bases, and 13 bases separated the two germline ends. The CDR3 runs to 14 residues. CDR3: CASSLRTTGHEQYF. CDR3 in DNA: TGTGCCAGCAGCTTAAGGACTACGGGCCACGAGCAGTACTTC.

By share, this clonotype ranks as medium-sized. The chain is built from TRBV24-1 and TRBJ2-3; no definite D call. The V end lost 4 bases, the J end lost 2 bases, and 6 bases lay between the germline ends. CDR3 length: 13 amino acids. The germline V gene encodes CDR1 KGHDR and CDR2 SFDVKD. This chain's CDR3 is CATSDPFTDTQYF. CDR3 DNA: TGTGCCACCAGTGACCCGTTCACAGATACGCAGTATTTT.

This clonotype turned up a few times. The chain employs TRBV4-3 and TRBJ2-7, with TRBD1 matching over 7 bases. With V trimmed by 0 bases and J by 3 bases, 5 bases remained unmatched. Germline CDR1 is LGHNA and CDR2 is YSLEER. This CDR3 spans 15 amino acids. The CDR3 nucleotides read TGCGCCAGCAGCCAAGAAAGGGGGACAGTCTACGAGCAGTACTTC. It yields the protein CASSQERGTVYEQYF.